This entry concerns a single T cell receptor (beta chain). Its antigen is currently not known. No much larger clonotype is one base removed from it; base qualities were not supplied. Other DNA variants within this sample encode the same CDR3. TCR CDR3 regions were amplified from genomic DNA by multiplex PCR using the deep immunoSEQ assay. Genomic DNA extracted from each cell subset was distributed evenly over all wells of several immunoSEQ 96-well plates, and each plate served as one replicate. For sorted subsets, each replicate PCR was loaded with 200 ng genomic DNA, equivalent to roughly 30,000 T cell genomes. Purified libraries were measured with a Qubit 3.0 fluorometer, size-checked on a Bioanalyzer 2100, and measured again with the KAPA Library Quantification kit. A separate single-read 150-cycle Illumina NextSeq 550 flow cell was used to sequence each immunoSEQ 96-well plate. In the paper's pipeline: Because the immunoSEQ output included only junctional sequences and no quality scores, the filtering could not be the same as the filtering used for full-length reads. To assign V/J genes and CDR3, sequences were annotated using PyIR, a Python wrapper for IgBLAST v1.9, with IMGT germline references. Reads with weak V/J assignments (E-value above 1e-6), missing CDR3, stop codons, out-of-frame junctions, or ambiguous translated residues were removed. V3J clonotypes were defined as sequences sharing the same inferred V gene, J gene, and CDR3 amino acid sequence. The percentage overlap between two repertoires was calculated by dividing the number of shared unique clonotypes by the size of the smaller repertoire. Repertoire richness was assessed with RTK rarefaction, the Chao1 estimator, and Recon v2.1 estimates of unobserved clonotypes. Generation probabilities were computed with OLGA for all TCRbeta clonotypes obtained by the gDNA method from a handful of donors. The immuneACCESS repertoire file appears here via TCRdb, limited to in-frame rearrangements. These files lack a portion of the clones; in checked studies, under half of the deficit traces to unresolved V genes, and the cause of the others is not known. The V and J calls and clone size come from that table; D and trimming were worked out from the DNA. The sample table shows about 2.4 million clones, and approximately 90% are seen once. The ten largest clones capture more than 0.12% of the sample.

Healthy HIV-negative adults with no recently reported acute infections or vaccinations were included as donors. Only Caucasian adults living in Nashville, Tennessee, USA were represented among the donors. CD4+ T cells were enriched by magnetic negative selection, after which naive cells were positively selected on CD45RA and the negative fraction was taken as the memory subset. Blood was collected by leukapheresis, and PBMCs were isolated by Ficoll-Histopaque density gradient centrifugation and then cryopreserved in liquid nitrogen vapor phase. Purity and quantity of every magnetically sorted T cell population were checked by analytical flow cytometry. Genomic DNA was isolated from each sorted fraction and quantified by UV absorbance on a Nanodrop 2000c. The germline V gene sets CDR1 to SGHNT and CDR2 to YENEEA. V is clipped by 1 base and J by 5 bases, and the sequence between their germline boundaries is 8 bases long. Including the terminal cysteine and phenylalanine, the CDR3 comprises 13 residues. Of the read, only the CDR3 DNA is kept; its 39 bases are in frame from base 1.

This specimen comes from a study of shared clonotypes between healthy human individuals (dated by TCRdb to between 2020 and 2021). Turning to the overall study: Three men and a couple of women, aged 18 to 49 years, made up the cohort. The study deeply sequenced blood TCR repertoires of about five healthy adults to estimate repertoire size and the extent of clonotype sharing between individuals. To increase sequencing depth and limit assay-specific biases, different laboratories used diverse techniques to prepare libraries and sequence TCR repertoires. For each donor, three plates each were used for CD4 naive and CD4 memory, two plates were used for CD8 naive, and one plate was used for CD8 memory. Leukapheresis yielded between about 0.85 and 10 billion PBMCs per donor. Overall study results and their limits: Even with the large sequencing depth, rarefaction of the sorted-subset datasets indicated that sequencing was incomplete. Larger estimated clonotype richness was generally found for naive subsets than for memory subsets. Based on pairwise subsampling, the degree of clonotype sharing among donors was expected to be affected by sequencing depth. The genetic and exposure-history diversity represented was limited by the small number of donors. Sampling was restricted to blood, and TCR repertoires in tissue are likely to differ from TCR repertoires in blood. Higher generation probabilities were observed for clonotypes shared by all four sorted-subset donors than for non-shared clonotypes. Across four donors, around 5% of naive CD4, approximately 4% of naive CD8, 2.3% of memory CD4, and approximately 0.4% of memory CD8 clonotypes were shared.

The V gene is TRBV11-3 and the J gene is TRBJ2-5, with a tentative D gene TRBD2 over 6 matching bases. The source material was naive CD4+ T cells sorted from blood. The sample's cell subset or site label, in plain terms: CD45RA+ positively selected. This TCR came from a man younger than 35 in good health. The DNA sequence is given as TGTGCCAGCAGCTTAGGACTAGGGGAGACCCAGTACTTC. It specifies CASSLGLGETQYF.